One and the same sample provided the 14 T cell receptor beta chains below, sequenced in a study of CD8 T cells in Susac syndrome. 0.5 to 1 ug RNA was reverse transcribed with random hexamers. TCRdb fed the immunoSEQ multiplex PCR reads into MiXCR, producing one record per CDR3 protein. The table has roughly 67,000 distinct CDR3 sequences, about 95% seen once; the top ten hold just under 0.4%. The sequenced sample was CD8+ T cells from PBMCs. The receptors originated from a human donor with multiple sclerosis.

The rearrangement joins TRBV10-2 to TRBJ2-7; TRBD1 matches 10 bases. The CDR3 consists of 15 residues. Germline V gene lookup returns CDR1 WSHSY and CDR2 SAAADI. Trimming cost V 7 bases and J 7 bases; bases outside gene matches: 13. For the CDR3, the DNA is TGCGCCAGCACCCTCGCGAGACAGGGGGCTTGGGAGCAGTACTTC. This sequence encodes CASTLARQGAWEQYF.

There are a few counts of this clonotype. The chain combines TRBV27 with TRBJ1-4; D not certain. The V end lost 4 bases, the J end lost 3 bases, and 3 bases lay between the germline ends. The CDR3 loop spans 12 amino acids. CDR1 is MNHEY and CDR2 is SMNVEV in the germline V gene (reference sequence). The DNA for the CDR3 is TGTGCCAGCAGTTCGGCTAATGAAAAACTGTTTTTT. Protein product: CASSSANEKLFF.

The DNA of the CDR3 is TGTGCCTACAGCAAGGGGGCCGGGGAGCTGTTTTTT. It translates to CAYSKGAGELFF. The V call is TRBV4-2, the J call TRBJ2-2, with D perhaps TRBD1 (6 bases). This CDR3 contains 12 residues. Deletions cut 11 bases from V and 6 bases from J, with 13 bases between. Germline V lookup: CDR1 LGHNA, CDR2 YNFKEQ.

The genes are TRBV5-6 and TRBJ1-1; D ambiguous. V was pared by 4 bases and J by 5 bases, with 15 bases between. The CDR3 loop spans 14 amino acids. The germline V gene has CDR1 SGHDT and CDR2 YYEEEE. CDR3 bases: TGTGCCAGCAGCGTCGGACGAATGGGGACTGAAGCTTTCTTT. It translates to CASSVGRMGTEAFF.

The V and J genes are TRBV29-1 and TRBJ2-2, with D possibly being TRBD1 (6 bases). The germline CDR1 and CDR2 sequences are SQVTM and ANQGSEA. Trimming pared 1 base from V and 6 bases from J, leaving 12 bases between. The CDR3 spans 14 residues. The CDR3 coding sequence is TGCAGCGTTGAAGCCGCCAACAGGGCCGGGGAGCTGTTTTTT. Its protein product is CSVEAANRAGELFF.

The chain employs TRBV27 and TRBJ2-4; D call uncertain. This CDR3 comprises 16 residues. The V gene's germline CDR1 is MNHEY and CDR2 SMNVEV (reference sequence). V lost 6 bases to trimming and J lost 3 bases, with 18 bases between them. CDR3: CASRAGWGYGKNIQYF. The CDR3 DNA follows: TGTGCCAGCAGGGCCGGGTGGGGTTATGGCAAAAACATTCAGTACTTC.

The chain has TRBV12-3 or TRBV12-4 and TRBJ2-2, with D possibly called TRBD1 or TRBD2 (6 bases each). The ends were cut back, 4 bases at V and 3 bases at J, with 18 bases in the middle. The CDR3 consists of 17 residues. CDR3 coding DNA: TGTGCCAGCAGTTCCGTAAAGGGGGGAAAAGACACCGGGGAGCTGTTTTTT. Its protein product is CASSSVKGGKDTGELFF.

The rearrangement joins TRBV5-6 to TRBJ2-7; 7 bases map to TRBD2. CDR3 length equals 15 residues. Germline trimming cut 0 bases from V and 0 bases from J; bases unmatched to any gene: 3. Germline lookup yields CDR1 SGHDT and CDR2 YYEEEE. CDR3 loop: CASSLAKRGSYEQYF. The CDR3, as DNA: TGTGCCAGCAGCTTGGCGAAGCGGGGCTCCTACGAGCAGTACTTC.

The chain carries TRBV27 and TRBJ1-5, with D possibly TRBD1 on 6 matching bases. CDR3 length: 14 amino acids. In germline, CDR1 is MNHEY, CDR2 SMNVEV (reference sequence). V lost 5 bases and J 4 bases, leaving 12 bases between the germline ends. Here the CDR3 reads CASSRGGDNQPQHF. CDR3 coding DNA: TGTGCCAGCAGTAGGGGGGGGGATAATCAGCCCCAGCATTTT.

The rearrangement joins TRBV7-6 to TRBJ2-7; maybe TRBD1 (6 bases). The CDR3 is 14 residues long. Trimming took off 5 bases at V and 6 bases at J, with 17 bases between the two ends. Germline V gene lookup returns CDR1 SGHVS and CDR2 FNYEAQ. The CDR3 bases are TGTGCCAGCAGCGTTTGGGTCAGGGGTCGCGAGCAGTACTTC. Its translation: CASSVWVRGREQYF.

The J gene is TRBJ1-1, the V gene TRBV6-1; TRBD1 might be the D (5 bases). Germline CDR1 reads MNHNS; CDR2 reads SASEGT. The CDR3 totals 13 residues. V lost 5 bases and J lost 7, with 14 bases in between. In nucleotides, the CDR3 is TGTGCCAGCAGTTCCACCTTGACAGTTGAAGCTTTCTTT. Protein product: CASSSTLTVEAFF.

This chain uses TRBV6-2 or TRBV6-3 with TRBJ2-7; D is unresolved. V lost 5 bases and J 0 bases, leaving 11 bases between the germline ends. The germline V gene has CDR1 MNHEY and CDR2 SVGEGT. The CDR3 length is 14 residues. In DNA form, the CDR3 reads TGTGCCAGCAGTGTATTCCAAGGCTCCTACGAGCAGTACTTC. Residues: CASSVFQGSYEQYF.

The chain carries TRBV9 and TRBJ2-3; unclear D gene. The CDR3 runs to 15 residues. Trimming stripped 4 bases from V and 1 base from J, with 13 bases between. The V gene's germline CDR1 is SGDLS and CDR2 YYNGEE. CDR3 bases: TGTGCCAGCAGCTTAAAGCTAGACCGCACAGATACGCAGTATTTT. This gives the protein CASSLKLDRTDTQYF.

The CDR3 nucleotides read TGTGCCAGCAGCCAAACTAGCGGGGGGGTAAAATTACGTTACAATGAGCAGTTCTTC. Its translation: CASSQTSGGVKLRYNEQFF. The chain is built from TRBV4-2 and TRBJ2-1; 13 bases map to TRBD2. V was pared by 2 bases and J by 4 bases, with 11 bases of the junction left unmatched. The V gene's germline CDR1 is LGHNA and CDR2 YNFKEQ. CDR3 length: 19 amino acids.